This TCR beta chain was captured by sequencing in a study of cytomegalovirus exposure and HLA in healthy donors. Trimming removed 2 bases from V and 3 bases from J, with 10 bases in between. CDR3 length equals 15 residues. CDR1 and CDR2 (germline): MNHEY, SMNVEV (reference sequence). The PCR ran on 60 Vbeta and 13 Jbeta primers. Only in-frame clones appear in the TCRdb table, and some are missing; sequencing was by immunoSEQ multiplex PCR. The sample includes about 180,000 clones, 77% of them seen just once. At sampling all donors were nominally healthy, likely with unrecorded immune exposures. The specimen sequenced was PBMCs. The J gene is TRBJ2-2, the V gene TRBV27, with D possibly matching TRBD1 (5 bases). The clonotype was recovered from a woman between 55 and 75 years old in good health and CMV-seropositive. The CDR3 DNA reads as TGTGCCAGCAGTTTAATAGGGGATGACACCGGGGAGCTGTTTTTT. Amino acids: CASSLIGDDTGELFF.